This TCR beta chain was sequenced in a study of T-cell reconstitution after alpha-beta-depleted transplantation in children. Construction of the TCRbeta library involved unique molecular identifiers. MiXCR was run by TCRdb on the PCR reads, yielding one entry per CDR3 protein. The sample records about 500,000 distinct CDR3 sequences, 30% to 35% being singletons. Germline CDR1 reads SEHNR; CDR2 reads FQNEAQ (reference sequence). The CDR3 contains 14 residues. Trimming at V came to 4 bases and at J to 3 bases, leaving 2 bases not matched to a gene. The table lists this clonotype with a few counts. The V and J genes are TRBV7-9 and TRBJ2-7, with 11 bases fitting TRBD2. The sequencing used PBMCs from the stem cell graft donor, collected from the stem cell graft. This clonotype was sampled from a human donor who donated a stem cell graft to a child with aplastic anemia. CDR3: CASSSGLAGYEQYF. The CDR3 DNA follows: TGTGCCAGCAGCTCCGGACTAGCGGGCTACGAGCAGTACTTC.